Sequencing of this T cell receptor (beta chain) was carried out in a study of blood T cell repertoires in COVID-19. The overall study: Collection of acute and convalescent COVID-19 samples took place in the United States, Italy and Spain.

Original processing notes: How many nucleated cells were present was estimated from reference gene primer amplification. Profiled with immunoSEQ multiplex PCR; TCRdb holds only in-frame clones, not every one. V and J calls and clone size follow that table, whereas D and trimming were derived from the DNA. The data contain about 230,000 clones, around 88% of them singletons. In germline, CDR1 is SGHVS, CDR2 FQNEAQ. The CDR3 extends over 15 amino acids. Trimming took 6 bases from V and 2 from J, leaving 17 bases between them. Participants, about 18 to 90 years old, spanned under 30 US areas. Categorization into cohorts depended on clinical history that participants reported.

This receptor was obtained from a woman aged 40 to 55 with acute COVID-19. Specimen: PBMCs or T cells enriched from blood (not recorded which). This rearrangement joins TRBV7-8 to TRBJ2-7, with D tentatively TRBD2 (7 bases). CDR3 DNA: TGTGCCAGCAGAGGGTCGGGGGGCATGACCTACGAGCAGTACTTC. Amino acids: CASRGSGGMTYEQYF.